These 8 T cell receptor beta chains share one sample of origin, sequenced in a study of T cell repertoires in cytomegalovirus infection. MiXCR was run by TCRdb on the reads, yielding one entry per CDR3 protein. The sample contains 55,000 to 70,000 distinct CDR3 sequences, about 23% of which appear only once. No antigen is known for these receptors. The sequenced sample consisted of PBMCs, sequenced either directly or after in vitro stimulation (not recorded which). The source of these receptors is a human donor in good health (CMV status not recorded). Some clones in this sample may be carry-over from other donors' samples.

The J gene is TRBJ1-3, the V gene TRBV6-5; D gene unclear. With 0 bases removed from V and 0 bases from J, the gap between germline ends came to 12 bases. Germline V lookup: CDR1 MNHEY, CDR2 SVGAGI. This CDR3 has 17 residues. The chain's CDR3 is CASSYSDGWGSGNTIYF. CDR3 DNA sequence: TGTGCCAGCAGTTACTCGGACGGCTGGGGCTCTGGAAACACCATATATTTT.

The chain combines TRBV4-1 with TRBJ2-3; 16 nucleotides match TRBD2. The CDR3 covers 18 residues. The germline V gene encodes CDR1 MGHRA and CDR2 YSYEKL. V trimming: 4 bases; J trimming: 0 bases; junction bases outside the gene matches: 4. The CDR3 loop reads CASSPGLAGGPSTDTQYF. DNA for the CDR3: TGCGCCAGCAGCCCGGGACTAGCGGGAGGGCCTAGCACAGATACGCAGTATTTT.

The V call is TRBV4-1, the J call TRBJ2-2; weak D call: TRBD2 (6 bases). The CDR3 contains 15 residues. V was shortened by 4 bases and J by 0 bases, with 9 bases between the two germline ends. CDR1 is MGHRA and CDR2 is YSYEKL in the germline V gene. CDR3: CASSRGTANTGELFF. The DNA of the CDR3 is TGCGCCAGCAGCCGCGGGACGGCGAACACCGGGGAGCTGTTTTTT.

The chain recombines TRBV12-3 or TRBV12-4 with TRBJ2-2; D gene unclear. V gave up 6 bases and J gave up 3 bases, with 17 bases separating them. The CDR3 extends over 16 amino acids. The CDR3 nucleotides read TGTGCCAGCAGAAGTAGCCAGGCTTTTTACACCGGGGAGCTGTTTTTT. Translated, it gives CASRSSQAFYTGELFF.

This clonotype has at least ten counts. The V gene is TRBV5-5, the J gene TRBJ2-3; 8 nucleotides align to TRBD2. The germline gives CDR1 SGHKS, CDR2 YYEKEE (reference sequence). CDR3 length: 18 residues. Losses at the gene ends were 1 base for V and 2 bases for J; bases not matched to a gene: 12. DNA for the CDR3: TGTGCCAGCAGCTTGATGGTAACTCTAGCGGGTCTCACAGATACGCAGTATTTT. It is translated as CASSLMVTLAGLTDTQYF.

This clonotype has only a few counts. The chain employs TRBV18 and TRBJ1-2; tentatively, D is TRBD1 (6 bases). Looked up from germline, CDR1 is KGHSH and CDR2 is LQKENI. CDR3 length equals 15 residues. V lost 4 bases and J lost 6, with 18 bases in between. CDR3 DNA: TGTGCCAGCTCACTCCGGACAGCGGAGCAAAATGGCTACACCTTC. It is translated as CASSLRTAEQNGYTF.

The chain is built from TRBV4-3 and TRBJ1-1; 7 nucleotides match TRBD1. J gave up 4 bases and V 0 bases, and 2 bases lay outside the gene matches. The V gene's germline CDR1 is LGHNA and CDR2 YSLEER. The CDR3 totals 14 residues. This chain's CDR3 is CASSQEAGGTEAFF. In DNA, the CDR3 is TGCGCCAGCAGCCAAGAAGCAGGGGGCACTGAAGCTTTCTTT.

This clonotype came up many times. The chain uses TRBV28 and TRBJ2-7; a possible D gene is TRBD1 (5 bases). The length of the CDR3 is 12 residues. V dropped 8 bases and J dropped 2 bases, with 10 bases sitting between them. Germline-derived CDR1 and CDR2 are MDHEN and SYDVKM. In nucleotides, the CDR3 is TGTGCCAGCTCTTCAGGGACCTACGAGCAGTACTTC. Translation gives CASSSGTYEQYF.